The present T cell receptor beta chain was sequenced within a study of T-cell memory formation after mild COVID-19. Losses at the gene ends were 7 bases for V and 3 bases for J; bases not matched to a gene: 8. The CDR3 runs 14 residues. Germline-derived CDR1 and CDR2 are SGHAT and FQDESV (reference sequence). Each CDR3 protein is one row after TCRdb ran MiXCR on the 5' RACE reads. The sample shows 300,000 to 400,000 distinct CDR3 sequences, around 15% of them seen only once. This clonotype was found a few times. Source material: PBMCs or a T cell subset sorted from them (not recorded which). The chain couples TRBV11-1 to TRBJ1-1; 7 bases fit TRBD1. The clonotype originates from a man between 18 and 29 years old who had mild COVID-19 (a few samples of this study predate the infection). Cell type and time point are not known. CDR3 sequence (DNA): TGTGCCAGCACGCAGGGGGGTTTTGACACTGAAGCTTTCTTT. It yields the protein CASTQGGFDTEAFF.